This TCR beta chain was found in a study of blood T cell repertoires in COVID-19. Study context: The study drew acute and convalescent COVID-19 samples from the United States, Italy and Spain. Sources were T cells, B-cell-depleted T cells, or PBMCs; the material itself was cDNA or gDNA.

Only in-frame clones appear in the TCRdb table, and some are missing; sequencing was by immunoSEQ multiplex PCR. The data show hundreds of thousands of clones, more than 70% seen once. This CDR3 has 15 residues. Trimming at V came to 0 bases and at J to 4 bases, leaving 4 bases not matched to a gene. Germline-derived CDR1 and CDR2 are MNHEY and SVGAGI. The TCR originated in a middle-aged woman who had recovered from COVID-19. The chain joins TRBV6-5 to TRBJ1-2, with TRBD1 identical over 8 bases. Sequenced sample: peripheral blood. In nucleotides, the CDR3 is TGTGCCAGCAGTTACTCAAACAGGGGGGCCTATGGCTACACCTTC. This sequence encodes CASSYSNRGAYGYTF.